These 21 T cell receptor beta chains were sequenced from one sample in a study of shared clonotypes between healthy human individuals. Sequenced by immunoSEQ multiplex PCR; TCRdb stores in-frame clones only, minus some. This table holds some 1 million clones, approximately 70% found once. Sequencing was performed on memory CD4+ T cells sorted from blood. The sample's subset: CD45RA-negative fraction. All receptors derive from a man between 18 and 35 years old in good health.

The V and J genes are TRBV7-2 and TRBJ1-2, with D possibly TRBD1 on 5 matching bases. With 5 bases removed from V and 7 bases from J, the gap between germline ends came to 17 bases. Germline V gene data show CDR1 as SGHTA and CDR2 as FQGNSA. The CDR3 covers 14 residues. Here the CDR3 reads CASSTGGPTAGYTF. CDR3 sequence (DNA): TGTGCCAGCAGCACTGGGGGACCTACGGCTGGCTACACCTTC. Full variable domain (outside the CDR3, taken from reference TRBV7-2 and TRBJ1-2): GAGVSQSPSNKVTEKGKDVELRCDPISGHTALYWYRQSLGQGLEFLIYFQGNSAPDKSGLPSDRFSAERTGGSVSTLTIQRTQQEDSAVYLCASSTGGPTAGYTFGSGTRLTVV.

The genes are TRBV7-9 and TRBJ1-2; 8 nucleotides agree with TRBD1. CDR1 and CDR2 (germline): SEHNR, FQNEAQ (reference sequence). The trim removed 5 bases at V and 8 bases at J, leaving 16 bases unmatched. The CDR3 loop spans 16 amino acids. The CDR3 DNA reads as TGTGCCAGCAGCGAAGCAGGGGGCGATAGAAAGGAGGGCTACACCTTC. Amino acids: CASSEAGGDRKEGYTF. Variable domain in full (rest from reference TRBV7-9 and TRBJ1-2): DTGVSQNPRHKITKRGQNVTFRCDPISEHNRLYWYRQTLGQGPEFLTYFQNEAQLEKSRLLSDRFSAERPKGSFSTLEIQRTEQGDSAMYLCASSEAGGDRKEGYTFGSGTRLTVV.

The CDR3 DNA reads as TGTGCCAGCTCGCGGGACACAGATACGCAGTATTTT. Its translation: CASSRDTDTQYF. The J gene is TRBJ2-3, the V gene TRBV2; possibly TRBD2 for D (6 bases). CDR3 length: 12 residues. Germline V gene lookup returns CDR1 SNHLY and CDR2 FYNNEI. V was pared by 8 bases and J by 2 bases, with 8 bases between.

CDR3 sequence: CATKPGHLGSGANVLTF. The CDR3, as DNA: TGTGCCACTAAACCGGGACACCTGGGCTCTGGGGCCAACGTCCTGACTTTC. V is TRBV19 and J is TRBJ2-6; the D gene is possibly TRBD1 (6 bases). Deletions cut 10 bases from V and 0 bases from J, with 19 bases between. The CDR3 loop spans 17 amino acids. In germline, CDR1 is LNHDA, CDR2 SQIVND (reference sequence).

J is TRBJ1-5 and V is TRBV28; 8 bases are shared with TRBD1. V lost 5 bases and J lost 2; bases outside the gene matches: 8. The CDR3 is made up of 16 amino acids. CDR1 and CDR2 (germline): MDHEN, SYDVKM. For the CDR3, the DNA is TGTGCCAGCAGTACAATTGGACAGGGAGGCAATCAGCCCCAGCATTTT. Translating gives CASSTIGQGGNQPQHF.

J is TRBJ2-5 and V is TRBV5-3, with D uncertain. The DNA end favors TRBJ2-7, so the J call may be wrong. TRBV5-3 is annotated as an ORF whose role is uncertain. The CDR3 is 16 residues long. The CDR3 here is CARSCQHPPQGYEQYF. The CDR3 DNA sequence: TGTGCCAGAAGCTGCCAGCACCCGCCCCAAGGGTACGAGCAGTACTTC.

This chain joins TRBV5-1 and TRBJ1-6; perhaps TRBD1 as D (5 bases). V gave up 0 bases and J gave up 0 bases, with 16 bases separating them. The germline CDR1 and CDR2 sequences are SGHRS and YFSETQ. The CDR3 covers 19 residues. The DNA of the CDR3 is TGCGCCAGCAGCTTGGGAGGGTTCGGCGACAGCTCCTATAATTCACCCCTCCACTTT. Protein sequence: CASSLGGFGDSSYNSPLHF.

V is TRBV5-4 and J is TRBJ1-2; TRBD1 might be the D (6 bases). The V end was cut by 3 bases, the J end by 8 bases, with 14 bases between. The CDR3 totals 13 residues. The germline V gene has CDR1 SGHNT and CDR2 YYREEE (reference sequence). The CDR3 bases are TGTGCCAGCAGCTCGCAGGGGAGCCGGGGCTACACCTTC. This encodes CASSSQGSRGYTF.

CDR3 DNA: TGCAGCGCCGAAGACGGTCTAGCGGGGAACACCGGGGAGCTGTTTTTT. Translation gives CSAEDGLAGNTGELFF. This chain connects TRBV29-1 to TRBJ2-2, with 8 bases identical to TRBD2. The length of the CDR3 is 16 residues. The V gene's germline CDR1 is SQVTM and CDR2 ANQGSEA. The V and J ends lost 7 bases and 1 base, in that order; junction bases with no gene match: 11.

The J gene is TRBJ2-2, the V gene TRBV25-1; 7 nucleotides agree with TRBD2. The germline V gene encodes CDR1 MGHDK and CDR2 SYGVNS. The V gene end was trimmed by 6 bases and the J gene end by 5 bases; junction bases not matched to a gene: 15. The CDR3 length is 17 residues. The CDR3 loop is CASSPASGGVGTGELFF. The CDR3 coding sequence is TGTGCCAGCAGCCCCGCTAGCGGAGGGGTGGGGACCGGGGAGCTGTTTTTT.

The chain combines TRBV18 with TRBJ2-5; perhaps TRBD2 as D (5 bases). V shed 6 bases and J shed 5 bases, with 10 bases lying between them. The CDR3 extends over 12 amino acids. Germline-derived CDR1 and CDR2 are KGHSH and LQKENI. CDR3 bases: TGTGCCAGCTCTGAGGGAGCTGAGACCCAGTACTTC. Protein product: CASSEGAETQYF.

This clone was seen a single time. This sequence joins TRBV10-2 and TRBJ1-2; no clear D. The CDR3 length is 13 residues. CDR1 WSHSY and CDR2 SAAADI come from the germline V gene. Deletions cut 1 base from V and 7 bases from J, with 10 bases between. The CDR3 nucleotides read TGCGCCAGCAGTGAGTTCGGGGATGCTGGCTACACCTTC. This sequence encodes CASSEFGDAGYTF.

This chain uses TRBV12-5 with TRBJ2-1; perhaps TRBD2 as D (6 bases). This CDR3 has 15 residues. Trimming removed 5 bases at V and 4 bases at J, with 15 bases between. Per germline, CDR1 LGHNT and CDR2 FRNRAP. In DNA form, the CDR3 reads TGTGCTAGTGGTACCGGAGTAGCGGTATACAATGAGCAGTTCTTC. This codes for CASGTGVAVYNEQFF.

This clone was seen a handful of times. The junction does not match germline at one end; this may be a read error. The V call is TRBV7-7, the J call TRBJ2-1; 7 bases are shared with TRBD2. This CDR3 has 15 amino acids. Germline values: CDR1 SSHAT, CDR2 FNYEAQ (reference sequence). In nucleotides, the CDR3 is TGTGCTAGCAGCTTAGATCCTAGCGGTAACAATGAGCAGTTCTTC. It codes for CASSLDPSGNNEQFF.

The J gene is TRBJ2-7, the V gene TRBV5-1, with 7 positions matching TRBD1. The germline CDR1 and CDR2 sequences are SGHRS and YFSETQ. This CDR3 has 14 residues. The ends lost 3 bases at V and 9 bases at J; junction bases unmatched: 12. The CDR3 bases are TGCGCCAGCAGCTCTGGGACAGCCCACGAGGGGCAGTACTTC. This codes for CASSSGTAHEGQYF.

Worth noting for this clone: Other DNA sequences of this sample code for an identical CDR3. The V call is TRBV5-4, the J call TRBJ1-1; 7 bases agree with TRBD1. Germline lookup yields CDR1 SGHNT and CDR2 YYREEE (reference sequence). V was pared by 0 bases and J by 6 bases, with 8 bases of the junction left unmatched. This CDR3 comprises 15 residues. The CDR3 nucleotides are TGTGCCAGCAGCTTGGGACAGGGTCGAATAGCTGAAGCTTTCTTT. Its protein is CASSLGQGRIAEAFF.

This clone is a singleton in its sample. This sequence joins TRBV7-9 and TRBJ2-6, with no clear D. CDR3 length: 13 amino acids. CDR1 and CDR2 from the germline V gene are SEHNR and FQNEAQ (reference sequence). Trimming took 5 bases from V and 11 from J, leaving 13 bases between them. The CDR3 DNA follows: TGTGCCAGCAGCCCCCAAGGTTCTTACGTCCTGACTTTC. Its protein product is CASSPQGSYVLTF.

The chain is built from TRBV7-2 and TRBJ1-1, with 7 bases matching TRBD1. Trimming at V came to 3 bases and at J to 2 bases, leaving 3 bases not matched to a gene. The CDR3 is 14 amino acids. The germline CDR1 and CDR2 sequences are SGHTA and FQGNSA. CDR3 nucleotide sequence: TGTGCCAGCAGCTTCTCAGGGGGAAACACTGAAGCTTTCTTT. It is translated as CASSFSGGNTEAFF. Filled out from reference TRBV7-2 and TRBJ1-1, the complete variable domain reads GAGVSQSPSNKVTEKGKDVELRCDPISGHTALYWYRQSLGQGLEFLIYFQGNSAPDKSGLPSDRFSAERTGGSVSTLTIQRTQQEDSAVYLCASSFSGGNTEAFFGQGTRLTVV.

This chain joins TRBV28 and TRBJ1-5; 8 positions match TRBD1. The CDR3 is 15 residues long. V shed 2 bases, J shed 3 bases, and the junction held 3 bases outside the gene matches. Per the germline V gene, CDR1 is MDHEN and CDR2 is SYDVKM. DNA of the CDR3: TGTGCCAGCAGTTTAGCAGGGGGCCCCAATCAGCCCCAGCATTTT. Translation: CASSLAGGPNQPQHF.

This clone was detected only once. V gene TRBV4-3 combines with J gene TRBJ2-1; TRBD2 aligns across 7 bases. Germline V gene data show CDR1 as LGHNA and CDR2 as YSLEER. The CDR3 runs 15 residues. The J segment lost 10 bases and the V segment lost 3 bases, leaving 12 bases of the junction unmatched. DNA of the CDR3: TGCGCCAGCAGCCATTTCTCGGCGGGAGTGGAAGAGCAGTTCTTC. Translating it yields CASSHFSAGVEEQFF.

CDR3 DNA: TGTGCCAGCTCACGTGGAGAACTCTACGAGCAGTACTTC. Its translation is CASSRGELYEQYF. The chain couples TRBV18 to TRBJ2-7; the D is unclear. Per the germline V gene, CDR1 is KGHSH and CDR2 is LQKENI. Trimming left V 4 bases short and J 3 bases short, with 10 bases between. The length of the CDR3 is 13 residues.